The 3 T cell receptor beta chains in this list originate from one sample, sequenced in a study of graft-versus-host responses after intestinal transplantation. Here immunoSEQ multiplex PCR was the method, and the copy in TCRdb shows in-frame clones only, minus some. Of about 90,000 clones listed, about 93% are singletons. Which antigens these TCRs recognize remains unknown. The sequenced sample was unstimulated CD8+ T cells sorted from spleen or lymph node cells, obtained before transplant. All receptors come from a human donor who was the organ donor for an intestinal transplant.

The chain links TRBV27 to TRBJ2-3, with D tentatively TRBD2 (5 bases). This CDR3 comprises 14 residues. CDR1 MNHEY and CDR2 SMNVEV come from the germline V gene (reference sequence). V dropped 6 bases and J dropped 1 base, with 11 bases sitting between them. CDR3 nucleotides: TGTGCCAGCAGGAGACTACGCCGCACAGATACGCAGTATTTT. It translates to CASRRLRRTDTQYF.

The chain employs TRBV7-9 and TRBJ1-3; D uncertain. The V end lost 0 bases, the J end lost 7 bases, and 10 bases lay between the germline ends. The CDR3 has 14 residues. CDR1 is SEHNR, CDR2 FQNEAQ, per germline (reference sequence). The DNA for the CDR3 is TGTGCCAGCAGCTTAGCCGGGATAGGGAACACCATATATTTT. Translated, it gives CASSLAGIGNTIYF.

This clone appeared a single time. The chain couples TRBV19 to TRBJ2-1, with TRBD2 identical over 7 bases. The CDR3 runs 15 residues. Germline V gives CDR1 LNHDA, CDR2 SQIVND (reference sequence). Trimming removed 5 bases from V and 6 bases from J; junction bases left unmatched: 10. The CDR3 region has the DNA TGTGCCAGTAGTTTTTCAGCGGGATACTTCAATGAGCAGTTCTTC. Its protein is CASSFSAGYFNEQFF.